This TCR beta chain was sequenced for a study of blood T cell repertoires in COVID-19. Study-level background: Acute-phase and convalescent COVID-19 samples originated in the United States, Italy and Spain. T cells, B-cell-depleted T cells, or PBMCs provided the cDNA or gDNA that served as material.

In the source study's methods: Amplification from reference gene primers served as the basis for estimated nucleated cell counts. The protocol was immunoSEQ multiplex PCR, while the TCRdb copy is restricted to in-frame clones and leaves out a portion. The V and J calls and clone size are taken from that table; D and trimming were inferred from the DNA. The top ten hold about 10% of the sample, which has approximately 100,000 clones, approximately 80% seen once. Germline V gene data show CDR1 as MNHEY and CDR2 as SVGAGI. The V end lost 7 bases, the J end lost 4 bases, and 17 bases lay between the germline ends. The CDR3 length is 15 residues.

The sequencing input was peripheral blood. J is TRBJ1-3 and V is TRBV6-5; a weak D match, TRBD1 (6 bases). The receptor was derived from a man aged 70-80 years with acute or convalescent COVID-19. This CDR3 is CASIRGVGTGNTIYF. The CDR3 DNA sequence: TGTGCCAGCATCAGGGGAGTCGGGACGGGAAACACCATATATTTT.